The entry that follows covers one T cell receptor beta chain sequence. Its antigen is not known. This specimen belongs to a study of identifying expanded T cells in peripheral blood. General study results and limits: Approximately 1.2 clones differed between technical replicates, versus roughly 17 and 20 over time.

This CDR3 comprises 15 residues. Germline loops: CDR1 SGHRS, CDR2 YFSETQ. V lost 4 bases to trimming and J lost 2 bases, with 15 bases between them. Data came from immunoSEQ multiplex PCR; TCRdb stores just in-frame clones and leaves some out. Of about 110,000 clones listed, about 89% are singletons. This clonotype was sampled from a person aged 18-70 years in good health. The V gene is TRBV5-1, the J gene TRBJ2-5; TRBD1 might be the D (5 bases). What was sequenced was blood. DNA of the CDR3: TGCGCCAGCAGCCCATCGCAGGGTCGGCAAGAGACCCAGTACTTC. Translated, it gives CASSPSQGRQETQYF.